The sequence of this T cell receptor beta chain was determined in a study of CD8 T cells in ankylosing spondylitis. Study-wide points: Blood from ankylosing spondylitis patients appeared to carry a characteristic roughly 8-variant TCR beta motif.

This clonotype has a count of ten or more. Its specificity is not known. The CDR3 spans 14 residues. V was trimmed by 2 bases and J by 4 bases, leaving 9 bases between them. Germline V lookup: CDR1 MRHNA, CDR2 SNTAGT. Each CDR3 protein is one row after TCRdb ran MiXCR on the 5' RACE reads. The profile shows about 190,000 distinct CDR3 sequences, over 10% of them singletons. The sequence derives from a female donor with ankylosing spondylitis or in good health (not recorded which). The V call is TRBV6-4, the J call TRBJ2-1; unclear D gene. Sample: blood, either unsorted or a sorted T cell fraction (not recorded which). The CDR3 reads CASSDGNKYNEQFF. CDR3 bases: TGTGCCAGCAGTGACGGGAACAAGTACAATGAGCAGTTCTTC.